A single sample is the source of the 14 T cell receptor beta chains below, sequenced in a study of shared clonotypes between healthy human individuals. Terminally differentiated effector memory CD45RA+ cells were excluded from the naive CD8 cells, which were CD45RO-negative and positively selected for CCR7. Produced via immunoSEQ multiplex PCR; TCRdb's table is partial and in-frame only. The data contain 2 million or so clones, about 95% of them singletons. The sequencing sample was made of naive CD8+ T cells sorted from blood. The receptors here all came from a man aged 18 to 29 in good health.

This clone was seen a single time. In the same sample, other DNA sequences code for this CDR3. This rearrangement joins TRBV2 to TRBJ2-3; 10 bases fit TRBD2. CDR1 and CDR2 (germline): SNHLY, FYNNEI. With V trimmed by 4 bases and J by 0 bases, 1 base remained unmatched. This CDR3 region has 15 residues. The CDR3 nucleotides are TGTGCCAGCAGTGGGACTAGCGGAAGCACAGATACGCAGTATTTT. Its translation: CASSGTSGSTDTQYF.

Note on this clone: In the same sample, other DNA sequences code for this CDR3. The CDR3 nucleotides are TGTGCCAGCAGCTTGGGTCTAGCGGGAGCCTACGAGCAGTACTTC. Its translation is CASSLGLAGAYEQYF. J is TRBJ2-7 and V is TRBV5-6, with 10 bases that match TRBD2. The CDR3 length is 15 residues. After removal of 0 bases from V and 2 bases from J, the junction contained 2 bases not matched to a gene. Germline values: CDR1 SGHDT, CDR2 YYEEEE.

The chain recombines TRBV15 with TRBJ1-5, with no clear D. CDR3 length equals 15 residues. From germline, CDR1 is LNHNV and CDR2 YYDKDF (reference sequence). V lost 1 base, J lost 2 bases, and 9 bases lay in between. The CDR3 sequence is CATSRGSIGNQPQHF. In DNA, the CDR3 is TGTGCCACCAGCAGAGGGAGTATAGGCAATCAGCCCCAGCATTTT.

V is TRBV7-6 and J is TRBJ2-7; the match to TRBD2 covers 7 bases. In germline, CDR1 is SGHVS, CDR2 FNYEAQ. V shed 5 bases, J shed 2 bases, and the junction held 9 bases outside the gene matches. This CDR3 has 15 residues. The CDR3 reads CASSIGAGDTYEQYF. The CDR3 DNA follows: TGTGCCAGCAGCATCGGGGCGGGGGATACCTACGAGCAGTACTTC. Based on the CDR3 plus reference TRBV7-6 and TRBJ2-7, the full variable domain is GAGVSQSPRYKVTKRGQDVALRCDPISGHVSLYWYRQALGQGPEFLTYFNYEAQQDKSGLPNDRFSAERPEGSISTLTIQRTEQRDSAMYRCASSIGAGDTYEQYFGPGTRLTVT.

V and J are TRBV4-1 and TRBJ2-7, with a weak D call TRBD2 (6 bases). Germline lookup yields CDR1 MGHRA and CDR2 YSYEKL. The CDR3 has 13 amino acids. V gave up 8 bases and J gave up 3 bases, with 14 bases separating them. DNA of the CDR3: TGCGCCAGCTCCTCTAGCGCCTACTACGAGCAGTACTTC. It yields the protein CASSSSAYYEQYF.

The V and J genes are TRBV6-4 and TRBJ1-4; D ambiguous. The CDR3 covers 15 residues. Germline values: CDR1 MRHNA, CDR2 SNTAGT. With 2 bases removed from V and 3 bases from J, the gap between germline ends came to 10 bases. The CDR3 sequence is CASSDGWGANEKLFF. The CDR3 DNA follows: TGTGCCAGCAGTGACGGTTGGGGAGCTAATGAAAAACTGTTTTTT.

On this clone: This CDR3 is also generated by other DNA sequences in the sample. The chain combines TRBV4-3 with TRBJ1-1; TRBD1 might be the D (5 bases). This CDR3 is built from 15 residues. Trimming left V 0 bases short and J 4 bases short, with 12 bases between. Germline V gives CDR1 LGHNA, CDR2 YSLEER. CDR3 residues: CASSQDWGLGTEAFF. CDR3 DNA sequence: TGCGCCAGCAGCCAAGATTGGGGCTTGGGCACTGAAGCTTTCTTT.

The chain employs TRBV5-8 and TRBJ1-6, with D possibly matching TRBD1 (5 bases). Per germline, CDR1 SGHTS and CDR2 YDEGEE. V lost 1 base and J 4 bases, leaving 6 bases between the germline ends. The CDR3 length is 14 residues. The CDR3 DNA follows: TGTGCCAGCAGCTTGAGACAGTATAATTCACCCCTCCACTTT. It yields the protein CASSLRQYNSPLHF.

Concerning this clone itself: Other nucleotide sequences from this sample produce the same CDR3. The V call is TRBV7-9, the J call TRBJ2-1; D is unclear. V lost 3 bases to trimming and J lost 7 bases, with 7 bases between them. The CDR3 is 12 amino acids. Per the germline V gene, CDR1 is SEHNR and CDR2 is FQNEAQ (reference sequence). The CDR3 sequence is CASSFSGNEQFF. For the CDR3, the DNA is TGTGCCAGCAGCTTTTCCGGGAATGAGCAGTTCTTC.

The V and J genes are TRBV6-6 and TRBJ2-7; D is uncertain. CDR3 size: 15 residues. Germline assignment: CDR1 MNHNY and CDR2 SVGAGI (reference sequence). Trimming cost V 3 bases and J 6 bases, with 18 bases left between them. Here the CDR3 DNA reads TGTGCCAGCAGTTATGATCCCCTCGGAATGGGCGAGCAGTACTTC. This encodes CASSYDPLGMGEQYF.

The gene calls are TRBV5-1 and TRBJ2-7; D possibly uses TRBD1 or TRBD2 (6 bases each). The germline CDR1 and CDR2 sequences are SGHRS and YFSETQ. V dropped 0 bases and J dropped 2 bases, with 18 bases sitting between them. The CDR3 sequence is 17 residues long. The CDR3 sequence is CASSLEGPEGDTYEQYF. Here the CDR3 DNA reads TGCGCCAGCAGCTTGGAAGGGCCGGAGGGGGACACCTACGAGCAGTACTTC.

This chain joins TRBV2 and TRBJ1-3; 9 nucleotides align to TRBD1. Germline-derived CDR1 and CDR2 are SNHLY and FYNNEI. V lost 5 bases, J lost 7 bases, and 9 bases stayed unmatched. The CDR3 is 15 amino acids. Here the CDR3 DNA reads TGTGCCAGCAGTTACGGGACAGGGTTTAGGAACACCATATATTTT. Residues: CASSYGTGFRNTIYF.

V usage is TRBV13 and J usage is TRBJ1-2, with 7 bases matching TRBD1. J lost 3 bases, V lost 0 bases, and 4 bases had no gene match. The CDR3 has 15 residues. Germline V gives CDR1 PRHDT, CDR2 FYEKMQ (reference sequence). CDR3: CASSLGGQEYYGYTF. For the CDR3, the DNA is TGTGCCAGCAGCTTAGGCGGACAGGAGTACTATGGCTACACCTTC.

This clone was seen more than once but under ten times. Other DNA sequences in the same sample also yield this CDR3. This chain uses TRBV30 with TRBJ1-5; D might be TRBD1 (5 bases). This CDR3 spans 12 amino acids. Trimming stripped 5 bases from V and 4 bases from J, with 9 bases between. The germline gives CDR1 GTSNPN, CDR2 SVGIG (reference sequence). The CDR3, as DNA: TGTGCCTGGGGGGGTGGAAATCAGCCCCAGCATTTT. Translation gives CAWGGGNQPQHF.